Here is one T cell receptor (beta chain) with its context. Its antigen is currently unknown. Clones were sequenced by immunoSEQ multiplex PCR, and TCRdb holds only the in-frame ones, with some missing. The data contain over 2 million clones, 92% of them singletons. The record originates from a study of shared clonotypes between healthy human individuals. About the study: Donors had three CD4 naive, three CD4 memory, two CD8 naive and one CD8 memory plate apiece. Notes on the study in general: Against clonotypes common to all four donors, non-shared ones had lower generation probabilities.

CDR3 size: 13 residues. The J segment lost 10 bases and the V segment lost 2 bases, leaving 6 bases of the junction unmatched. Germline CDR1 reads MDHEN; CDR2 reads SYDVKM. Subsets obtained from CD4+ cells comprised CD45RA+ naive and CD45RA-negative memory cells. The rearrangement links TRBV28 to TRBJ1-1; the match to TRBD1 covers 8 bases. The specimen was naive CD4+ T cells from PBMCs. The subset denotes: CD45RA+ positively selected. The TCR sequence derives from a man between 18 and 35 years old in good health. Some clones in this sample may be carry-over from other donors' samples. CDR3 amino acids: CASSLPGQGGAFF. The CDR3 DNA is TGTGCCAGCAGTTTACCCGGACAGGGTGGAGCTTTCTTT. The full variable domain, its missing parts supplied by reference TRBV28 and TRBJ1-1, is DVKVTQSSRYLVKRTGEKVFLECVQDMDHENMFWYRQDPGLGLRLIYFSYDVKMKEKGDIPEGYSVSREKKERFSLILESASTNQTSMYLCASSLPGQGGAFFGQGTRLTVV.